The rows below give T cell receptor beta chains drawn from one sample of a study of cytomegalovirus exposure and HLA in healthy donors. TCRdb's copy holds only in-frame clones and misses some; the assay was immunoSEQ multiplex PCR. The table includes fewer than 250,000 clones, around three quarters detected once. What was sequenced was PBMCs. The source is a middle-aged man in good health and CMV-seronegative. Each CDR3 is given with its conserved first and last residue. A D gene is named only where the DNA matches it firmly. Size values are once, few and many counts, or a class for expanded clones, and some rows have none.

D gene	V gene	clone size	J gene	CDR3 protein	CDR3 DNA
TRBD1	TRBV25-1	few	TRBJ2-7	CASTRTGDPSYEQYF	TGTGCCAGCACCCGAACAGGGGACCCCTCCTACGAGCAGTACTTC
TRBD1	TRBV19	NA	TRBJ1-5	CASSDRASNQPQHF	TGTGCCAGTAGCGACAGGGCCAGCAATCAGCCCCAGCATTTT
TRBD1	TRBV18	NA	TRBJ1-5	CASSLAGTGTNQPQHF	TGTGCCAGCTCGCTAGCCGGGACAGGTACCAATCAGCCCCAGCATTTT
NA	TRBV10-3	NA	TRBJ2-5	CAISESGQGSQETQYF	TGTGCCATCAGTGAGTCGGGGCAGGGGAGCCAAGAGACCCAGTACTTC
NA	TRBV2	NA	TRBJ1-2	CASRAGLPTGYTF	TGTGCCAGCAGGGCGGGACTGCCGACTGGCTACACCTTC
TRBD1	TRBV29-1	NA	TRBJ2-3	CSVELHRGTQYF	TGCAGCGTTGAGTTGCACAGGGGTACGCAGTATTTT
TRBD1	TRBV10-3	NA	TRBJ1-6	CATTDRGIDSPLHF	TGTGCCACGACGGACAGGGGGATTGATTCACCCCTCCACTTT
TRBD2	TRBV4-2	NA	TRBJ2-3	CASSQDRGGPDTQYF	TGTGCCAGCAGCCAAGATCGGGGGGGCCCAGATACGCAGTATTTT
NA	TRBV18	NA	TRBJ2-2	CASSPSGTHVTGELFF	TGTGCCAGCTCACCCTCCGGGACTCATGTGACCGGGGAGCTGTTTTTT
NA	TRBV5-1	once	TRBJ2-5	CASSLGATMETQYF	TGCGCCAGCAGCTTGGGGGCCACAATGGAGACCCAGTACTTC
TRBD1	TRBV2	NA	TRBJ2-2	CASKTGGTTGELFF	TGTGCCAGCAAGACAGGGGGCACCACCGGGGAGCTGTTTTTT
TRBD1	TRBV18	NA	TRBJ1-2	CASSPPDRGGYTF	TGTGCCAGCTCACCACCGGACAGGGGAGGCTACACCTTC
NA	TRBV4-3	few	TRBJ2-2	CASSQDRVTPAGTGELFF	TGCGCCAGCAGCCAAGATCGTGTCACACCCGCGGGCACCGGGGAGCTGTTTTTT
NA	TRBV19	once	TRBJ1-4	CACSGGTNEKLFF	TGTGCCTGTTCGGGGGGGACTAATGAAAAACTGTTTTTT
TRBD2	TRBV2	NA	TRBJ2-5	CASRVSGGLTETQYF	TGTGCCAGCAGGGTTAGCGGGGGGCTAACAGAGACCCAGTACTTC
TRBD2	TRBV28	once	TRBJ2-2	CASSPDRASGRVWTGELFF	TGTGCCAGCAGCCCCGACCGGGCTAGCGGGAGAGTATGGACCGGGGAGCTGTTTTTT
NA	TRBV7-9	NA	TRBJ1-1	CASGPPFRDIVMNTEAFF	TGTGCCAGCGGGCCCCCCTTCCGGGACATCGTTATGAACACTGAAGCTTTCTTT
TRBD2	TRBV5-1	NA	TRBJ2-5	CASSLRTSGGYQETQYF	TGCGCCAGCAGCTTGCGGACTAGCGGGGGGTACCAAGAGACCCAGTACTTC
TRBD1	TRBV5-4	NA	TRBJ1-2	CASSWTNDRDGYTF	TGTGCCAGCAGCTGGACTAACGACAGGGATGGCTACACCTTC
NA	TRBV2	NA	TRBJ1-2	CASSTPPGFYGYTF	TGTGCCAGCAGTACACCCCCGGGGTTCTATGGCTACACCTTC
TRBD2	TRBV9	NA	TRBJ2-7	CASSVGTSGAYEQYF	TGTGCCAGCAGCGTAGGGACTAGCGGGGCCTACGAGCAGTACTTC
NA	TRBV27	NA	TRBJ1-1	CASTPRARMNTEAFF	TGTGCCAGCACCCCCCGAGCGCGGATGAACACTGAAGCTTTCTTT
TRBD1	TRBV5-1	NA	TRBJ2-7	CASGGQGHEQYF	TGCGCCAGCGGCGGACAGGGGCACGAGCAGTACTTC
TRBD1	TRBV27	NA	TRBJ2-7	CASTRTGGVDRFKQYF	TGTGCCAGCACTCGGACAGGGGGCGTTGATCGGTTCAAGCAGTACTTC
NA	TRBV11-2	NA	TRBJ1-5	CASSYTVGEREPQHF	TGTGCCAGCAGCTACACCGTCGGGGAGCGGGAGCCCCAGCATTTT
TRBD2	TRBV19	NA	TRBJ2-1	CASSIFTGTRNYNEQFF	TGTGCCAGTAGTATCTTTACCGGGACTAGAAATTACAATGAGCAGTTCTTC
NA	TRBV19	NA	TRBJ1-1	CASSYAAEAFF	TGTGCCAGTAGTTACGCGGCTGAAGCTTTCTTT
TRBD1	TRBV10-3	NA	TRBJ1-4	CAIRDSMSEKLFF	TGTGCCATCCGGGACAGTATGAGTGAAAAACTGTTTTTT
NA	TRBV12-5	NA	TRBJ2-1	CASGLSGGSGFEQFF	TGTGCTAGTGGTTTATCAGGGGGGTCGGGCTTTGAGCAGTTCTTC
TRBD2	TRBV27	NA	TRBJ2-1	CASSLDRDLGGDEQFF	TGTGCCAGCAGTTTAGATCGGGACTTGGGGGGGGATGAGCAGTTCTTC
NA	TRBV29-1	NA	TRBJ1-2	CSVEMWGDGGYGYTF	TGCAGCGTTGAGATGTGGGGGGACGGAGGGTATGGCTACACCTTC
NA	TRBV4-2	NA	TRBJ1-5	CASSQAGIDQPQHF	TGTGCCAGCAGCCAAGCAGGGATAGATCAGCCCCAGCATTTT
NA	TRBV6-6	few	TRBJ1-1	CASRLTENTEAFF	TGTGCCAGCAGACTTACAGAAAACACTGAAGCTTTCTTT
NA	TRBV19	NA	TRBJ2-1	CASSFQGGGSRSSQFF	TGTGCCAGTAGTTTTCAGGGGGGTGGATCAAGGTCCTCGCAGTTCTTC
NA	TRBV20-1	NA	TRBJ1-1	CSARPETEAFF	TGCAGTGCTCGGCCGGAGACTGAAGCTTTCTTT
TRBD1	TRBV10-2	NA	TRBJ1-2	CASRTGADGYGYTF	TGCGCCAGTAGGACAGGGGCCGATGGCTATGGCTACACCTTC
TRBD1	TRBV5-6	NA	TRBJ2-7	CASSAGTGFGEQYF	TGTGCCAGCAGCGCCGGGACAGGGTTCGGCGAGCAGTACTTC